The T cell receptor beta chain under discussion was sequenced for a study of T cell responses to AZD1222 COVID-19 vaccine. General study points: White British ancestry dominated among donors, who included more females, and clonal diversity was possibly underestimated. Seropositive status at baseline applied to only five to seven AZD1222 recipients. A rise in Spike-specific TCR breadth and depth followed two AZD1222 doses.

The CDR3 length is 15 residues. CDR1 is SGDLS, CDR2 YYNGEE, per germline. Trimming stripped 1 base from V and 4 bases from J, with 11 bases between. Clones were read by immunoSEQ multiplex PCR, and TCRdb kept only the in-frame ones, dropping some. The sample has about 88,000 clones; around 90% are singletons. Remarks on this clone: Its matching antigen is unknown. At the DNA level, this CDR3 is encoded by other sequences in the same sample as well.

The V and J genes are TRBV9 and TRBJ2-2; D may correspond to TRBD1 or TRBD2 (5 bases each). The clonotype originates from an adult in good health. The sample was peripheral blood, taken on day 0 of AZD1222 vaccination. The CDR3 loop reads CASSVRAGTTGELFF. The CDR3 DNA is TGTGCCAGCAGCGTAAGGGCCGGGACCACCGGGGAGCTGTTTTTT.